This T cell receptor beta chain was profiled in a study of blood T cell repertoires in COVID-19 (TCRdb year 2020). Regarding the study in general: Samples covering the acute and convalescent phases of COVID-19 were provided by collaborators in the United States, Italy and Spain. The samples were drawn from two sources: the first 160 participants of the ongoing ImmuneRACE study, and 1,000 to 1,500 subjects contributed by 6 global collaborators. Nearly every sample came with metadata listing a de-identified subject ID, COVID-19 status, age in years and sex. Subjects who had been exposed to COVID-19, were actively infected with it, or had recovered from it provided the deeply sampled blood TCRbeta repertoires that made up the dataset. The material from the prospective study consisted of cDNA or gDNA derived from T cells, B-cell-depleted T cells, or PBMCs. Where HLA class I and class II types were available, the types were taken from metadata supplied by the sample provider, not from assay-based typing. A freely available public database, intended as a resource for researchers studying the immune response to SARS-CoV-2, is where the repertoires were released.

TCRbeta CDR3 regions were amplified from genomic DNA using the immunoSEQ Assay, a bias-controlled multiplex PCR. Turning to the authors' computational methods: Within the assay, amplification of reference gene primers was used to estimate how many nucleated cells each sample contained. To quantify the absolute abundance of each unique TCRbeta CDR3 rearrangement, sequence reads were collapsed and filtered. For each sample, productive Simpson clonality was calculated as the square root of Simpson's diversity index over productive rearrangements. Drawn from immuneACCESS, this table holds only the in-frame rearrangements with V and J called that TCRdb kept. Clones are partly lost; checked studies trace under half to an unresolved V gene and leave the rest unexplained. The DNA gave D and trimming, while V, J and clone size come from that table. This sample gives 150,000 to 200,000 clones in total; around 79% of them show up just once. Clones ranked in the top ten supply roughly 28% of the sample.

V sheds 3 bases and J sheds 5 bases, leaving 8 bases between their ends. The germline V gene yields SGDLS for CDR1 and YYNGEE for CDR2. CDR3 length: 13 amino acids, cysteine to phenylalanine. Only CDR3 DNA remains: 39 bases, in frame from the first base. Each collaborating institution followed its own protocols to collect whole blood in K2EDTA tubes. For TCRbeta analysis, collaborators shipped samples in one of three forms: frozen whole blood, isolated PBMCs, or DNA extracted from either of those sample types. The paper's findings and limits, for the study overall: The amount of clinical and demographic metadata varied by source and participant and was provided uncurated.

A remark on this clone: Its antigen is currently not known. Per-base quality was not reported, and no clone a single base away is much larger than it.

The clonotype comes from a woman between 65 and 79 years old with acute or convalescent COVID-19. The sample was peripheral blood. The chain uses TRBV9 and TRBJ1-4; TRBD1 is a weak D gene call, 5 bases matching. The sequenced DNA: TGTGCCAGCAGCGGTCGACAGAATGAAAAACTGTTTTTT. The translation is CASSGRQNEKLFF.